These T cell receptor beta chains were read from a single sample in a study of T cell responses to AZD1222 COVID-19 vaccine. Assay: immunoSEQ multiplex PCR; the TCRdb copy retains only in-frame clones and omits some. The table lists more than 150,000 clones, around 92% of them singletons. The sample consisted of peripheral blood, taken on day 0 of AZD1222 vaccination. The receptors originated from an adult in good health. CDR3s include the opening cysteine and the closing phenylalanine or tryptophan. Each record gives: J gene, V gene, clone size, D gene, CDR3 protein, CDR3 DNA. The D gene is left open where the match is weak. A clone size is listed for some rows: how often the clone was seen (once, few, many), or a class if it is expanded.

>TRBJ1-5|TRBV19|once|.
CASSMGTGRSNQPQHF
TGTGCCAGTAGTATGGGGACGGGCCGTAGCAATCAGCCCCAGCATTTT
>TRBJ2-1|TRBV4-1|.|.
CASSQTGATGNEQFF
TGCGCCAGCAGCCAGACCGGGGCCACGGGCAATGAGCAGTTCTTC
>TRBJ1-1|TRBV18|once|.
CASSPRIDLNTEAFF
TGTGCCAGCTCACCACGGATCGATCTGAACACTGAAGCTTTCTTT
>TRBJ2-3|TRBV5-1|once|TRBD1
CASQSQGARDTQYF
TGCGCCAGCCAGTCACAGGGGGCTAGGGATACGCAGTATTTT
>TRBJ1-1|TRBV9|.|TRBD1
CASSVATQGVGGTEAFF
TGTGCCAGCAGCGTAGCTACCCAGGGGGTAGGTGGCACTGAAGCTTTCTTT
>TRBJ2-7|TRBV10-2|.|TRBD2
CASSESPGSGKHF
TGCGCCAGCAGTGAGTCTCCCGGGAGCGGGAAGCACTTC
>TRBJ1-2|TRBV30|.|TRBD1
CAWRARGASYGYTF
TGTGCCTGGAGGGCCAGGGGGGCTTCCTATGGCTACACCTTC
>TRBJ1-1|TRBV5-1|.|.
CASSTGHTEAFF
TGCGCCAGCAGCACCGGACACACTGAAGCTTTCTTT
>TRBJ2-1|TRBV12-3/TRBV12-4|.|.
CASSYFNEQFF
TGTGCCAGCAGTTATTTCAATGAGCAGTTCTTC
>TRBJ1-1|TRBV6-5|few|.
CASSSITGNTEAFF
TGTGCCAGCAGTTCCATAACAGGGAACACTGAAGCTTTCTTT
>TRBJ1-2|TRBV2|.|.
CASSEFEESEGYTF
TGTGCCAGCAGTGAATTCGAGGAGTCGGAAGGCTACACCTTC
>TRBJ1-4|TRBV19|.|.
CASSMSGAREEKLFF
TGTGCCAGTAGTATGTCTGGGGCTCGAGAGGAAAAACTGTTTTTT
>TRBJ2-2|TRBV4-3|.|.
CASRRGFAGELFF
TGCGCCAGCAGGAGGGGTTTCGCCGGGGAGCTGTTTTTT
>TRBJ1-1|TRBV11-2|.|.
CASSLTAGEAFF
TGTGCCAGCAGCTTAACGGCAGGGGAAGCTTTCTTT
>TRBJ2-7|TRBV27|.|TRBD1
CASSFRGQGSYEQYF
TGTGCCAGCAGTTTTCGTGGACAGGGCTCCTACGAGCAGTACTTC
>TRBJ1-6|TRBV30|.|.
CAWSVVGKSSPLHF
TGTGCCTGGAGTGTGGTGGGGAAGAGCTCACCCCTCCACTTT
>TRBJ1-5|TRBV7-2|.|.
CASSPGINQPQHF
TGTGCCAGCAGCCCAGGGATCAACCAGCCCCAGCATTTT
>TRBJ1-1|TRBV2|.|.
CASSGEGEAFF
TGTGCCAGCAGTGGCGAAGGGGAAGCTTTCTTT